A selection of T cell receptor beta chains follows, all from one sample in a study of identifying expanded T cells in peripheral blood. TCRdb keeps only in-frame clones here, not all; method: immunoSEQ multiplex PCR. The table has 70,000 to 100,000 clones, 85% to 90% seen once. Sequencing was carried out using blood. The receptors derive from a person aged 18 to 70 in good health. Each CDR3 is given with its conserved first and last residue. The D gene is left open where the match is weak. Clone size appears in some rows only: once, few, many, or a class for an expanded clone.

TGTGCCAGCAGCCCGGCGGAGGGTGGACTGAATACCTACGAGCAGTACTTC | CASSPAEGGLNTYEQYF | 17 | TRBJ2-7 | - | - | TRBV5-5
TGCGCCAGCAGCCCCGGAGTTCCCTACGAGCAGTACTTC | CASSPGVPYEQYF | 13 | TRBJ2-7 | - | - | TRBV4-1
TGTGCCAGTAGTATGACAGGGGTCTCTGGGGCCAACGTCCTGACTTTC | CASSMTGVSGANVLTF | 16 | TRBJ2-6 | TRBD1 | - | TRBV19
TGTGCCAGCAGCTCAAACAGTGGCACCATATATTTT | CASSSNSGTIYF | 12 | TRBJ1-3 | - | - | TRBV11-2
TGTGCCATTACGGACGGGCCTTTTGGGACCGGGGAGCTGTTTTTT | CAITDGPFGTGELFF | 15 | TRBJ2-2 | - | - | TRBV5-8
TGTGCCAGCAGTGTTTGGGTTAGCGGGGGGACGAAAGAGACCCAGTACTTC | CASSVWVSGGTKETQYF | 17 | TRBJ2-5 | TRBD2 | - | TRBV6-1
TGTGCCAGCAGCTTAGCGACCGGGACAGGTGTAGCCGGGGAGCTGTTTTTT | CASSLATGTGVAGELFF | 17 | TRBJ2-2 | TRBD1 | - | TRBV7-9
TGTGCCAGCAGTGACGGAGACACAAAGCAGCCCCAGCATTTT | CASSDGDTKQPQHF | 14 | TRBJ1-5 | - | - | TRBV6-4
TGTGCCAGCGGACAGGGAGGGAACACCGGGGAGCTGTTTTTT | CASGQGGNTGELFF | 14 | TRBJ2-2 | TRBD1 | - | TRBV2
TGTGCCAGCAGCCAAGGTGGGGGGGCGGTGAATGAAAAACTGTTTTTT | CASSQGGGAVNEKLFF | 16 | TRBJ1-4 | - | - | TRBV4-2
TGTGCCAGCAGTTCGGCAGGAGGAAACACCATATATTTT | CASSSAGGNTIYF | 13 | TRBJ1-3 | - | - | TRBV28
TGTGCCAGCAGCTTGTTCTCCTCCGGGACAGGCTCCTACGAGCAGTACTTC | CASSLFSSGTGSYEQYF | 17 | TRBJ2-7 | TRBD1 | - | TRBV7-6
TGTGCCAGCAGCTTAGCGGGGAACACTGAAGCTTTCTTT | CASSLAGNTEAFF | 13 | TRBJ1-1 | - | - | TRBV7-9
TGTGCCAGTAGTGATCCGGGACAGGGGAACAATGAGCAGTTCTTC | CASSDPGQGNNEQFF | 15 | TRBJ2-1 | TRBD1 | once | TRBV19
TGTGCCAGCAGCTCAATTTTCCTAGCGGGGGGTAAAGGGCAGTACTTC | CASSSIFLAGGKGQYF | 16 | TRBJ2-7 | TRBD2 | - | TRBV7-2
TGTGCCAGCAGTGGGGGACAGGGGCCAAACTACGAGCAGTACTTC | CASSGGQGPNYEQYF | 15 | TRBJ2-7 | TRBD1 | - | TRBV5-6
TGTGCCAGCAGTTCGACAGGGTGGAACACTGAAGCTTTCTTT | CASSSTGWNTEAFF | 14 | TRBJ1-1 | TRBD1 | - | TRBV28
TGTGCCAGCAGCTCATGGGCAGGGGATGCCTACGAGCAGTACTTC | CASSSWAGDAYEQYF | 15 | TRBJ2-7 | - | - | TRBV11-1
TGCGCCAGCAGACCAGGACTAGCGGGCGAGACCCAGTACTTC | CASRPGLAGETQYF | 14 | TRBJ2-5 | TRBD2 | - | TRBV10-2
TGTGCCAGCACACTAGCACCTAGCACAGATACGCAGTATTTT | CASTLAPSTDTQYF | 14 | TRBJ2-3 | - | once | TRBV2
TGTGCCAGCATCAGGGGGACAAACACCGGGGAGCTGTTTTTT | CASIRGTNTGELFF | 14 | TRBJ2-2 | TRBD1 | - | TRBV2
TGTGCCAGCAGCTTGGACGACAGGGTTGAAAAACTGTTTTTT | CASSLDDRVEKLFF | 14 | TRBJ1-4 | TRBD1 | - | TRBV5-6
TGTGCCAGCAGTGGTGACAGGGGTGACCAAGAGACCCAGTACTTC | CASSGDRGDQETQYF | 15 | TRBJ2-5 | TRBD1 | - | TRBV2
TGTGCCAGCAGCGAAAGGACTGGCACAGATACGCAGTATTTT | CASSERTGTDTQYF | 14 | TRBJ2-3 | - | - | TRBV5-6
TGTGCCAGCAGCGGGGGGACTAGCGGGTACCTATCCTACGAGCAGTACTTC | CASSGGTSGYLSYEQYF | 17 | TRBJ2-7 | TRBD2 | - | TRBV7-2
TGTGCCAGCAGCTTAACTCCGGAGAACACCGGGGAGCTGTTTTTT | CASSLTPENTGELFF | 15 | TRBJ2-2 | - | - | TRBV7-7
TGTGCCAGCACCACCGGACCAACCTGGGAGCAGTACTTC | CASTTGPTWEQYF | 13 | TRBJ2-7 | - | - | TRBV6-1